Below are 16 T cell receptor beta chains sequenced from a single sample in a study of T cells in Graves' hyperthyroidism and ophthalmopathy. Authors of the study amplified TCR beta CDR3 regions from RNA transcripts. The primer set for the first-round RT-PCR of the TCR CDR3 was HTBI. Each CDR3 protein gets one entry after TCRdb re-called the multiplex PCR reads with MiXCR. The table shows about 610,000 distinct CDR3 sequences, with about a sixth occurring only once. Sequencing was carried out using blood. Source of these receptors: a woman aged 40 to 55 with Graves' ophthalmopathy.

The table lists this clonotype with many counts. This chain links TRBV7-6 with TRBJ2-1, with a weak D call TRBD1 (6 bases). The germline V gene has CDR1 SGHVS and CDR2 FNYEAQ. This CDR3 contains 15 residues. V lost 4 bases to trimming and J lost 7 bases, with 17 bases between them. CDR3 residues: CASSSPGHKGNEQFF. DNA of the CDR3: TGTGCCAGCAGCTCTCCGGGACATAAAGGAAATGAGCAGTTCTTC. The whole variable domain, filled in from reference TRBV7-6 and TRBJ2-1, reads GAGVSQSPRYKVTKRGQDVALRCDPISGHVSLYWYRQALGQGPEFLTYFNYEAQQDKSGLPNDRFSAERPEGSISTLTIQRTEQRDSAMYRCASSSPGHKGNEQFFGPGTRLTVL.

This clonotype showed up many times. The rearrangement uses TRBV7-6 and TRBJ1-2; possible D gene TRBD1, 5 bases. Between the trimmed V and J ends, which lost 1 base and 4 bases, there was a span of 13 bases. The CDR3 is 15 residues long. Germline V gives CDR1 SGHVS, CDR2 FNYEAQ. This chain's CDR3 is CASSLDQGLSYGYTF. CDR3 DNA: TGTGCCAGCAGCTTAGATCAGGGACTTTCCTATGGCTACACCTTC.

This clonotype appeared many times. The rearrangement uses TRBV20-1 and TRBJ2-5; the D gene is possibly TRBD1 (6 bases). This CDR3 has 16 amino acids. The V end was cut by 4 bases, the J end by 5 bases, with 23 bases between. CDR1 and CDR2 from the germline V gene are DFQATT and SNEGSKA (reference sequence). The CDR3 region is CSATRQAASERETQYF. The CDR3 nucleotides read TGCAGTGCTACCCGACAGGCAGCGTCGGAACGCGAGACCCAGTACTTC.

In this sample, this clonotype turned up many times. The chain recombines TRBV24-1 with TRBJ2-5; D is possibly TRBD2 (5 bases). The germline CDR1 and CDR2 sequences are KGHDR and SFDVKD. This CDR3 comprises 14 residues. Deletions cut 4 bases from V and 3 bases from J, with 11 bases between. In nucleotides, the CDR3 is TGTGCCACCAGTGACCCTTCGAGGGAAGAGACCCAGTACTTC. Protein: CATSDPSREETQYF.

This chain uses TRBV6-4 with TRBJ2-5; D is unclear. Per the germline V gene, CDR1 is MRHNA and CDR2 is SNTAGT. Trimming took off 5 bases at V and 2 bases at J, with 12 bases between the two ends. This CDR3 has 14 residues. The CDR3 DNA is TGTGCCAGCAGTCCCCCTTTTGGACAAGAGACCCAGTACTTC. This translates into CASSPPFGQETQYF.

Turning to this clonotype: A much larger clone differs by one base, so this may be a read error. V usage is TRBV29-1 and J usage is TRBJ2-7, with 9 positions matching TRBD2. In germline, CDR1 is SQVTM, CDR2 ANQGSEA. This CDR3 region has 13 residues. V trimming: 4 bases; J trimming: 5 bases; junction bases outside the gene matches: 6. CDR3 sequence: CSVAGGREDEQYF. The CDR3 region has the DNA TGCAGCGTTGCTGGCGGGAGGGAGGACGAGCAGTACTTC.

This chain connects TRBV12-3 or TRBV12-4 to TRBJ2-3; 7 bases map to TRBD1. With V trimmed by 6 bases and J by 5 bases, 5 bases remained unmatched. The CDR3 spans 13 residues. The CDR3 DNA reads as TGTGCCAGCAGGTGGCCAGGGGGAGATACGCAGTATTTT. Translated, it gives CASRWPGGDTQYF.

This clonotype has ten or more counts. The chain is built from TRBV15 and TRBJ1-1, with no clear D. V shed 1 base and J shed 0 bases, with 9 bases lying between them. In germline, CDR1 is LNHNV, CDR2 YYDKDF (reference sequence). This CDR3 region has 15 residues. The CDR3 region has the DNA TGTGCCACCAGCAGAGGGGCAGCAATGAACACTGAAGCTTTCTTT. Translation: CATSRGAAMNTEAFF.

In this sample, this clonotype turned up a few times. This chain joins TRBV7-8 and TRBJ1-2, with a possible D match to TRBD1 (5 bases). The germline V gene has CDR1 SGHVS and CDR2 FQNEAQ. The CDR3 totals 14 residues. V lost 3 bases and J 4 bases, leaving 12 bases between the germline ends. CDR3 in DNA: TGTGCCAGCAGCTTCGGGGGTTGGGGCTATGGCTACACCTTC. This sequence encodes CASSFGGWGYGYTF.

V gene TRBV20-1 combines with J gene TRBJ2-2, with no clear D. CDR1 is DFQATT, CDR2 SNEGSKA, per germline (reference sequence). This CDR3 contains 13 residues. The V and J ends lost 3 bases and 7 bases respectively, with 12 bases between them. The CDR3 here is CSASGGLGGELFF. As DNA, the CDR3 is TGCAGTGCTAGTGGCGGTTTGGGCGGGGAGCTGTTTTTT.

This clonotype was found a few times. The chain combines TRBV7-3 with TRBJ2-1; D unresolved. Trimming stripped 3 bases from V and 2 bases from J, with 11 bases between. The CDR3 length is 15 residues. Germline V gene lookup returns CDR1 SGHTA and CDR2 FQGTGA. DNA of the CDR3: TGTGCCAGCAGCTTCGGCTACCCCCCCTACAATGAGCAGTTCTTC. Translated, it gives CASSFGYPPYNEQFF.

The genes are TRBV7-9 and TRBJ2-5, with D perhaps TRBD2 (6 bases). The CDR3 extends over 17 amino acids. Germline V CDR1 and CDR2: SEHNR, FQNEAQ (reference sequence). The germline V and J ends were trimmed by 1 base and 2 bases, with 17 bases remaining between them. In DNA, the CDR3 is TGTGCCAGCAGCTTAGTACCCCTGGTTCGGGGGCAAGAGACCCAGTACTTC. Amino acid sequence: CASSLVPLVRGQETQYF. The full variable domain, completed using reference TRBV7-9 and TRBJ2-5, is DTGVSQNPRHKITKRGQNVTFRCDPISEHNRLYWYRQTLGQGPEFLTYFQNEAQLEKSRLLSDRFSAERPKGSFSTLEIQRTEQGDSAMYLCASSLVPLVRGQETQYFGPGTRLLVL.

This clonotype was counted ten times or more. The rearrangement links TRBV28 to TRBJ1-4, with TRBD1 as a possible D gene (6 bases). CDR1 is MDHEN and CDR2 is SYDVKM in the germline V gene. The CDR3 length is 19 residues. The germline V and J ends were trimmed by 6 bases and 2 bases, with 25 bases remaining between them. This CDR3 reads CASSAVWGLNHRTNEKLFF. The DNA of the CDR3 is TGTGCCAGCAGCGCCGTTTGGGGGCTTAATCATAGGACTAATGAAAAACTGTTTTTT. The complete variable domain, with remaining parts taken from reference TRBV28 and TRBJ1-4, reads DVKVTQSSRYLVKRTGEKVFLECVQDMDHENMFWYRQDPGLGLRLIYFSYDVKMKEKGDIPEGYSVSREKKERFSLILESASTNQTSMYLCASSAVWGLNHRTNEKLFFGSGTQLSVL.

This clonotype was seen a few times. The CDR3 DNA is TGTGCCAGCAGCGTAGCTGGAGCAGGGTCGAACACCGGGGAGCTGTTTTTT. This sequence encodes CASSVAGAGSNTGELFF. The chain couples TRBV9 to TRBJ2-2, with a possible D match to TRBD1 (5 bases). There are 17 residues in the CDR3. The V gene lost 0 bases and the J gene lost 0 bases, with 12 bases spanning the gap. Germline V lookup: CDR1 SGDLS, CDR2 YYNGEE.

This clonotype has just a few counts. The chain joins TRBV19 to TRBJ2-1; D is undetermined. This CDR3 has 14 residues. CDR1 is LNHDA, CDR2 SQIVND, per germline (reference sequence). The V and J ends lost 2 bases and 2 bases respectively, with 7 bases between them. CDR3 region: CASSITQTYNEQFF. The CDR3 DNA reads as TGTGCCAGTAGTATAACCCAGACCTACAATGAGCAGTTCTTC. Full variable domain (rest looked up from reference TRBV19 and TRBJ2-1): DGGITQSPKYLFRKEGQNVTLSCEQNLNHDAMYWYRQDPGQGLRLIYYSQIVNDFQKGDIAEGYSVSREKKESFPLTVTSAQKNPTAFYLCASSITQTYNEQFFGPGTRLTVL.

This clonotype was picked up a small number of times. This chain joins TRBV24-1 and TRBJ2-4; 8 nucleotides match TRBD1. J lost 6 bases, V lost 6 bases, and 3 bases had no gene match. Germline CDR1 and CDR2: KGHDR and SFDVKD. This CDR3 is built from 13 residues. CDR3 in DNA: TGTGCCACCAGTTCCGGACAGGGAAACATTCAGTACTTC. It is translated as CATSSGQGNIQYF.